The 6 T cell receptor beta chains given below trace back to one sample, sequenced in a study of blood T cells in healthy people across ages. It was with a sample-barcoded 5' primer and a J-beta primer mix that a second PCR of roughly 7 to 12 cycles was run. TCRdb re-analysed the 5' RACE reads in MiXCR, keeping a single row per CDR3 protein. The sample lists around 900,000 distinct CDR3 sequences; about 51% were seen once. The sample comprised blood. Receptors originate from a woman aged 55-75 years in good health.

The genes are TRBV20-1 and TRBJ2-7; TRBD2 might be the D (5 bases). Trimming took off 6 bases at V and 10 bases at J, with 22 bases between the two ends. The CDR3 sequence is 13 residues long. Germline CDR1 is DFQATT and CDR2 is SNEGSKA (reference sequence). The DNA of the CDR3 is TGCAGTGCCTCCCTCTCTATGAGCGGAACCCAGTACTTC. Translation gives CSASLSMSGTQYF.

The J gene is TRBJ2-3, the V gene TRBV28; D is possibly TRBD1 (6 bases). The CDR3 is made up of 13 amino acids. Per the germline V gene, CDR1 is MDHEN and CDR2 is SYDVKM. V was clipped by 6 bases and J by 5 bases, with 12 bases between them. Here the CDR3 reads CASSQGSEDTQYF. CDR3 nucleotides: TGTGCCAGCAGCCAGGGGTCGGAAGATACGCAGTATTTT.

The chain joins TRBV7-8 to TRBJ2-5; 9 bases map to TRBD2. The CDR3 is 14 residues long. CDR1 is SGHVS, CDR2 FQNEAQ, per germline. V lost 1 base, J lost 7 bases, and 4 bases stayed unmatched. The CDR3 region is CASSLGTLAGTQYF. CDR3 nucleotides: TGTGCCAGCAGCTTAGGAACACTAGCGGGGACCCAGTACTTC. Filled out from reference TRBV7-8 and TRBJ2-5, the complete variable domain reads GAGVSQSPRYKVAKRGQDVALRCDPISGHVSLFWYQQALGQGPEFLTYFQNEAQLDKSGLPSDRFFAERPEGSVSTLKIQRTQQEDSAVYLCASSLGTLAGTQYFGPGTRLLVL.

The chain has TRBV7-8 and TRBJ2-1; tentatively, D is TRBD1 (5 bases). The DNA end lines up better with TRBJ2-7; the J call may be wrong. Germline CDR1 SGHVS, CDR2 FQNEAQ. This CDR3 has 16 amino acids. The CDR3 sequence: CASSSSRTRAYNEQYF. CDR3 in DNA: TGTGCCAGCAGCTCCTCCCGGACACGGGCCTACAATGAGCAGTACTTC.

The rearrangement joins TRBV5-4 to TRBJ1-2; D might be TRBD1 (5 bases). The CDR3 runs to 14 residues. Between the trimmed V and J ends, which lost 2 bases and 3 bases, there was a span of 11 bases. The germline V gene has CDR1 SGHNT and CDR2 YYREEE (reference sequence). CDR3 protein: CASSLNGADYGYTF. DNA for the CDR3: TGTGCCAGCAGCTTAAACGGGGCTGACTATGGCTACACCTTC.

This clonotype was seen more than once but under ten times. This chain links TRBV7-2 with TRBJ2-4, with a possible D match to TRBD1 (5 bases). Germline loops: CDR1 SGHTA, CDR2 FQGNSA. The CDR3 loop spans 13 amino acids. Trimming shortened V by 4 bases and J by 10 bases, and 14 bases separated the two germline ends. CDR3 nucleotides: TGTGCCAGCAGCTGGGGCCCCGAGACTATTCAGTACTTC. Translated: CASSWGPETIQYF.